This TCR beta chain was profiled in a study of blood T cell repertoires in COVID-19. This clone was counted a few times. V lost 5 bases, J lost 0 bases, and 11 bases lay in between. CDR1 is LNHDA and CDR2 is SQIVND in the germline V gene (reference sequence). This CDR3 comprises 15 residues. The table came from immunoSEQ multiplex PCR; TCRdb's copy has only in-frame clones and leaves some out. The repertoire has hundreds of thousands of clones, approximately 81% of them found once; the top ten carry about 0.93%. V usage is TRBV19 and J usage is TRBJ1-3; D unclear. The sequence was collected from a middle-aged man with acute or convalescent COVID-19. The material sequenced was peripheral blood. Written as DNA, the CDR3 is TGTGCCAGTAGTTGGTCCCTTAGCTCTGGAAACACCATATATTTT. It encodes CASSWSLSSGNTIYF.